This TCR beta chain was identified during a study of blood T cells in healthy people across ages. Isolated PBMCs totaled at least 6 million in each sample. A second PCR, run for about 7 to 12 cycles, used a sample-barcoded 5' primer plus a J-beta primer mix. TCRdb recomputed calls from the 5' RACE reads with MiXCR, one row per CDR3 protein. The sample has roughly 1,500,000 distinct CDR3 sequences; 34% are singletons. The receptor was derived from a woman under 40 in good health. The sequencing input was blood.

CDR3 region: CASSHTLWGVYDTTTDTQYF. In DNA form, the CDR3 reads TGTGCCAGCAGCCATACCCTCTGGGGAGTCTACGACACCACGACAGATACGCAGTATTTT. The chain links TRBV7-2 to TRBJ2-3; TRBD2 is a possible D gene (5 bases). This CDR3 comprises 20 residues. In germline, CDR1 is SGHTA, CDR2 FQGNSA. V was cut by 5 bases and J by 3 bases, with 30 bases left in between.